A selection of T cell receptor beta chains follows, all from one sample in a study of CD8 T cells in ankylosing spondylitis. TCRdb processed the 5' RACE reads anew with MiXCR; each CDR3 protein has one entry. Seen here are about 270,000 distinct CDR3 sequences, roughly 32% observed once, and the top ten hold approximately 4.4%. Specimen: blood, either unsorted or a sorted T cell fraction (not recorded which). These receptors were taken from a male donor with ankylosing spondylitis or in good health (not recorded which). CDR3s include the opening cysteine and the closing phenylalanine or tryptophan. Each record gives: clone size, J gene, V gene, D gene, CDR3 DNA, CDR3 protein. A D gene is named only where the DNA matches it firmly. A clone size is listed for some rows: how often the clone was seen (once, few, many), or a class if it is expanded.

few TRBJ2-1 TRBV12-3/TRBV12-4 TRBD2 TGTGCCAGCAGACAAGGACTAGCGGGGGGGGAGTCGCAGTTCTTC CASRQGLAGGESQFF
once TRBJ2-2 TRBV6-1 TRBD1 TGTGCCAGCAGAAGACAGGGGGGCACCGGGGAGCTGTTTTTT CASRRQGGTGELFF
few TRBJ2-1 TRBV4-1 TRBD1 TGCGCCAGCAGCCCCGGACAGGGGGTAGACAATGAGCAGTTCTTC CASSPGQGVDNEQFF
many TRBJ2-3 TRBV20-1 NA TGCAGTGCTAGCATGGTCGCGAGCCCAGATACGCAGTATTTT CSASMVASPDTQYF
NA TRBJ1-1 TRBV29-1 TRBD1 TGCAGCGTGGACAGGGTTGAAGCTTTCTTT CSVDRVEAFF
NA TRBJ2-7 TRBV7-6 TRBD2 TGTGCCAGCAGCTCGCCAGCGGGGTCGGACGAGCAGTACTTC CASSSPAGSDEQYF
NA TRBJ2-1 TRBV5-5 NA TGTGCCAGCAGCTCGTGGGGGCACATGTTCTTC CASSSWGHMFF
NA TRBJ1-3 TRBV9 TRBD1 TGTGCCAGCAGCGGTATCACAGGGGATCGTGGAAACACCATATATTTT CASSGITGDRGNTIYF
NA TRBJ2-7 TRBV15 NA TGTGCCACCAGTGATCGGGACCTTACAACTGTCTACGAGCAGTACTTC CATSDRDLTTVYEQYF
NA TRBJ2-1 TRBV12-3/TRBV12-4 TRBD2 TGTGCCAGCAGTTTGTTCAGGCGGGGGGGCAGGAACAATGAGCAGTTCTTC CASSLFRRGGRNNEQFF
few TRBJ1-2 TRBV12-3/TRBV12-4 NA TGTGCCAGCAGTCCTCCGACAAGACCTGGCTACACCTTC CASSPPTRPGYTF
NA TRBJ2-1 TRBV27 NA TGTGCCAGCAGACCAGGGTGGGATGAGCAGTTCTTC CASRPGWDEQFF
NA TRBJ1-1 TRBV27 NA TGTGCCAGCAGTTGGGACCAAGTGACAGTAGTGACTGAAGCTTTCTTT CASSWDQVTVVTEAFF
NA TRBJ2-3 TRBV9 NA TGTGCCAGCAGCGTAGACCAAGGAAGCACAGATACGCAGTATTTT CASSVDQGSTDTQYF
NA TRBJ2-1 TRBV6-1 NA TGTGCCAGCACCTCACTAGCCTCCTACAATGAGCAGTTCTTC CASTSLASYNEQFF
NA TRBJ2-1 TRBV7-9 NA TGTGCCAGCAACCCCCTTATGGGGGGCGCGGACAATGAGCAGTTCTTC CASNPLMGGADNEQFF
NA TRBJ1-2 TRBV30 TRBD1 TGTGCCTGGAGTCGATCGGGACAGATGAACTATGGCTACACCTTC CAWSRSGQMNYGYTF
once TRBJ1-6 TRBV12-3/TRBV12-4 TRBD1 TGTGCCAGTAGACCGGGACAGGAGAATTCACCCCTCCACTTT CASRPGQENSPLHF
few TRBJ2-5 TRBV20-1 NA TGCAGTGCTAGTGACCCAGGGGTGGAGACCCAGTACTTC CSASDPGVETQYF
NA TRBJ1-6 TRBV3-1 NA TGTGCCAGCAGCGAAAAACAGGGATGGATTTCACCCCTCCACTTT CASSEKQGWISPLHF
NA TRBJ1-5 TRBV20-1 TRBD1 TGCAGTGCCTCTGGGACAGGGGGTACTCAGCCCCAGCATTTT CSASGTGGTQPQHF
NA TRBJ1-4 TRBV20-1 NA TGCAGTGCTGCGGGGGCAGTCCAACGAGAAAAACTGTTTTTT CSAAGAVQREKLFF
NA TRBJ2-1 TRBV9 NA TGTGCCAGCAGCAATCCCCGGAAGAACAGGGTGGAGGTGAATGAGCAGTTCTTC CASSNPRKNRVEVNEQFF
few TRBJ1-3 TRBV20-1 TRBD1 TGCAGTGCTATTGCAGGGGGCTCTGGAAACACCATATATTTT CSAIAGGSGNTIYF
NA TRBJ2-3 TRBV15 NA TGTGCCACCAGCAGAGATTGGGACCCCCTGGATACGCAGTATTTT CATSRDWDPLDTQYF
NA TRBJ2-4 TRBV20-1 TRBD2 TGCAGTGCTAGCAGCCCCCAAGCGGGACCGCGAGTAGCCAAAAACATTCAGTACTTC CSASSPQAGPRVAKNIQYF
NA TRBJ2-7 TRBV5-5 TRBD2 TGTGCCAGCAGCTTGGTGGGTAGCGGGGGTTCCTACGAGCAGTACTTC CASSLVGSGGSYEQYF
NA TRBJ2-7 TRBV29-1 TRBD1 TGCAGCGTTGCTACAGGGGGCGGTAAGCGCTACGAGCAGTACTTC CSVATGGGKRYEQYF
NA TRBJ1-1 TRBV5-6 NA TGTGCCAGCAGCTTGTTGGGGGCGGGGGACCCTGAAGCTTTCTTT CASSLLGAGDPEAFF
few TRBJ2-2 TRBV24-1 NA TGTGCCACCAGGGACAGTAACACCGGGGAGCTGTTTTTT CATRDSNTGELFF
NA TRBJ1-5 TRBV10-3 NA TGTGCCACCGGGCCAGGCAATCAGCCCCAGCATTTT CATGPGNQPQHF
NA TRBJ2-3 TRBV6-2/TRBV6-3 TRBD2 TGTGCCAGCAGTTACTCCGAAGTCGCGGGGGGGTCCCCCCACACAGATACGCAGTATTTT CASSYSEVAGGSPHTDTQYF
once TRBJ2-3 TRBV12-3/TRBV12-4 TRBD2 TGTGCCAGCAGGGGACCGGGACTAGCGGGGGAGGCCGGGAATACGCAGTATTTT CASRGPGLAGEAGNTQYF
few TRBJ2-1 TRBV5-1 TRBD1 TGCGCCAGCAGCCAAATGTGGGGACAGAGCTACAATGAGCAGTTCTTC CASSQMWGQSYNEQFF
few TRBJ1-5 TRBV20-1 NA TGCAGTGCTATAGGGCAGGCTCGCAATCAGCCCCAGCATTTT CSAIGQARNQPQHF
NA TRBJ2-2 TRBV11-2 TRBD1 TGTGCCAGCAGCCAGACAGGGACCGGGGAGCTGTTTTTT CASSQTGTGELFF
NA TRBJ2-5 TRBV5-5 NA TGTGCCAGCAGCTTTTCCCAGGAACGGACTACCGAAGAGACCCAGTACTTC CASSFSQERTTEETQYF
few TRBJ1-2 TRBV12-3/TRBV12-4 TRBD1 TGTGCCAGCAGTTTAGAACAGGGGGCCTCCTATGGCTACACCTTC CASSLEQGASYGYTF
NA TRBJ1-1 TRBV20-1 TRBD1 TGCAGTGCTAGGGGGACAGGGAAATTCACTGAAGCTTTCTTT CSARGTGKFTEAFF